One and the same sample provided the 26 T cell receptor beta chains below, sequenced in a study of control samples from healthy donors and cancer patients. The repertoire was sequenced with immunoSEQ multiplex PCR; TCRdb's copy has only in-frame clones and lacks some. The data show around 180,000 clones, 90% to 95% seen once. Specimen: blood. The receptors stem from a woman aged 18-29 years in good health.

The chain joins TRBV5-6 to TRBJ1-5, with TRBD1 matching over 9 bases. The CDR3 runs 14 residues. Germline CDR1 is SGHDT and CDR2 is YYEEEE. V lost 2 bases to trimming and J lost 6 bases; unmatched junction nucleotides: 3. This chain's CDR3 is CASSLGTGIQPQHF. For the CDR3, the DNA is TGTGCCAGCAGCTTAGGGACAGGGATTCAGCCCCAGCATTTT. The whole variable domain, remainder taken from reference TRBV5-6 and TRBJ1-5, is DAGVTQSPTHLIKTRGQQVTLRCSPKSGHDTVSWYQQALGQGPQFIFQYYEEEERQRGNFPDRFSGHQFPNYSSELNVNALLLGDSALYLCASSLGTGIQPQHFGDGTRLSIL.

J is TRBJ1-1 and V is TRBV5-1; a possible D gene is TRBD1 (5 bases). The CDR3 has 15 amino acids. Trimming took 1 base from V and 2 from J, leaving 12 bases between them. The germline gives CDR1 SGHRS, CDR2 YFSETQ. The CDR3 is CASSLSGSGNTEAFF. CDR3 DNA sequence: TGCGCCAGCAGCTTGTCAGGGTCGGGTAACACTGAAGCTTTCTTT.

The chain recombines TRBV27 with TRBJ2-7; D remains unclear. Germline values: CDR1 MNHEY, CDR2 SMNVEV (reference sequence). CDR3 size: 14 residues. The germline V and J ends were trimmed by 4 bases and 2 bases, with 12 bases remaining between them. The CDR3 nucleotides are TGTGCCAGCAGTTCGCTACCTTATACCTACGAGCAGTACTTC. It codes for CASSSLPYTYEQYF.

In its sample, this clone was seen once. This chain joins TRBV7-3 and TRBJ2-1; a weak D match, TRBD2 (5 bases). Germline CDR1 is SGHTA and CDR2 is FQGTGA. This CDR3 region has 16 residues. Deletions cut 5 bases from V and 0 bases from J, with 14 bases between. CDR3: CASSHRTSSSYNEQFF. The CDR3 nucleotides are TGTGCCAGCAGCCACCGGACTTCGAGCTCCTACAATGAGCAGTTCTTC.

The DNA of the CDR3 is TGTGCCAGCAGTTACGGGACAGTCCCACTCGAGCAGTACTTC. Translated: CASSYGTVPLEQYF. This sequence joins TRBV27 and TRBJ2-7; the match to TRBD1 covers 7 bases. Trimming at V came to 4 bases and at J to 6 bases, leaving 9 bases not matched to a gene. The CDR3 contains 14 residues. Per the germline V gene, CDR1 is MNHEY and CDR2 is SMNVEV (reference sequence).

This sequence joins TRBV5-1 and TRBJ2-5; no reliable D call. V was pared by 4 bases and J by 1 base, with 11 bases between. Per the germline V gene, CDR1 is SGHRS and CDR2 is YFSETQ. There are 14 residues in the CDR3. Written as DNA, the CDR3 is TGCGCCAGCAGCCGCGACGGTCTCCAAGAGACCCAGTACTTC. Translation: CASSRDGLQETQYF.

The sample holds one count of this clone. The genes are TRBV1 and TRBJ1-1. TRBV1 counts as a pseudogene. The CDR3 contains 10 residues. CDR3 in amino acids: CTSSQEGAFF. CDR3 coding DNA: TGCACCAGCAGCCAAGAGGGAGCTTTCTTT.

The J gene is TRBJ1-1, the V gene TRBV28; D is perhaps TRBD1 (6 bases). V lost 6 bases and J lost 3, with 17 bases in between. The germline V gene encodes CDR1 MDHEN and CDR2 SYDVKM. The CDR3 sequence is 15 residues long. CDR3 sequence reads: CASSPAGGGYTEAFF. CDR3 sequence (DNA): TGTGCCAGCAGCCCGGCGGGAGGGGGGTACACTGAAGCTTTCTTT.

Points on this clone: The same CDR3 can be traced to other DNA sequences in this sample. The chain has TRBV5-1 and TRBJ1-5, with 7 bases fitting TRBD1. J gave up 11 bases and V 0 bases, and 8 bases lay outside the gene matches. The length of the CDR3 is 14 residues. Looked up from germline, CDR1 is SGHRS and CDR2 is YFSETQ. CDR3 amino acids: CASSLGQGRGAQHF. Here the CDR3 DNA reads TGCGCCAGCAGCTTGGGACAGGGTCGGGGGGCCCAGCATTTT.

The gene calls are TRBV4-2 and TRBJ2-7, with no clear D. V lost 1 base to trimming and J lost 4 bases, with 11 bases between them. The CDR3 contains 14 residues. In germline, CDR1 is LGHNA, CDR2 YNFKEQ. CDR3 sequence (DNA): TGTGCCAGCAGCCAAGCTCCCCTTCTTTACGAGCAGTACTTC. Translated, it gives CASSQAPLLYEQYF.

The chain combines TRBV14 with TRBJ1-4; 7 positions match TRBD1. Per the germline V gene, CDR1 is SGHDN and CDR2 is FVKESK. This CDR3 spans 13 amino acids. The V gene end was trimmed by 6 bases and the J gene end by 4 bases; junction bases not matched to a gene: 2. The CDR3 here is CASRQGYNEKLFF. CDR3 bases: TGTGCCAGCAGACAGGGGTATAATGAAAAACTGTTTTTT.

The chain is built from TRBV28 and TRBJ1-2; 8 bases fit TRBD1. V shed 6 bases and J 4 bases; nucleotides not matched to a gene: 7. Germline-derived CDR1 and CDR2 are MDHEN and SYDVKM. This CDR3 spans 14 amino acids. CDR3 sequence reads: CASSPGTGTYGYTF. The CDR3 DNA sequence: TGTGCCAGCAGCCCCGGGACAGGCACCTATGGCTACACCTTC.

The CDR3 spells CASSPGQGYGYTF. The CDR3 DNA follows: TGTGCCAGCAGCCCGGGACAGGGATACGGCTACACCTTC. J is TRBJ1-2 and V is TRBV4-2, with 9 bases that match TRBD1. V trimming: 4 bases; J trimming: 8 bases; junction bases outside the gene matches: 5. Germline V lookup: CDR1 LGHNA, CDR2 YNFKEQ. The CDR3 has 13 amino acids.

The CDR3 loop is CASSESAGGRTEAFF. The DNA for the CDR3 is TGCGCCAGCAGTGAGTCTGCAGGGGGCAGGACTGAAGCTTTCTTT. V is TRBV10-1 and J is TRBJ1-1; 8 nucleotides agree with TRBD1. CDR1 is WNHNN, CDR2 SYGVQD, per germline (reference sequence). The CDR3 has 15 residues. The trim removed 0 bases at V and 5 bases at J, leaving 5 bases unmatched.

The CDR3: CASSTQPGNTEAFF. In DNA form, the CDR3 reads TGTGCCAGCAGCACGCAGCCGGGGAACACTGAAGCTTTCTTT. The chain employs TRBV7-8 and TRBJ1-1, with unresolved D. The V gene's germline CDR1 is SGHVS and CDR2 FQNEAQ. CDR3 length: 14 residues. Trimming took off 5 bases at V and 1 base at J, with 11 bases between the two ends. Full variable domain (remainder filled in from reference TRBV7-8 and TRBJ1-1): GAGVSQSPRYKVAKRGQDVALRCDPISGHVSLFWYQQALGQGPEFLTYFQNEAQLDKSGLPSDRFFAERPEGSVSTLKIQRTQQEDSAVYLCASSTQPGNTEAFFGQGTRLTVV.

V and J are TRBV18 and TRBJ1-1; D is undetermined. CDR3 length: 13 residues. CDR1 KGHSH and CDR2 LQKENI come from the germline V gene. With 3 bases removed from V and 3 bases from J, the gap between germline ends came to 8 bases. The CDR3 DNA follows: TGTGCCAGCTCACCGACGGTGCACACTGAAGCTTTCTTT. Protein: CASSPTVHTEAFF.

This chain uses TRBV14 with TRBJ1-4; unclear D gene. Germline lookup yields CDR1 SGHDN and CDR2 FVKESK. Between the trimmed V and J ends, which lost 4 bases and 5 bases, there was a span of 8 bases. The CDR3 is 13 residues long. This CDR3 is CASSRGTNEKLFF. In nucleotides, the CDR3 is TGTGCCAGCAGCCGAGGTACAAATGAAAAACTGTTTTTT.

Regarding this clone: At the DNA level, this CDR3 is encoded by other sequences in the same sample as well. The J gene is TRBJ1-1, the V gene TRBV2; D not certain. Trimming shortened V by 4 bases and J by 1 base, and 7 bases separated the two germline ends. The CDR3 has 13 amino acids. Germline assignment: CDR1 SNHLY and CDR2 FYNNEI. This CDR3 is CASSALANTEAFF. The CDR3, as DNA: TGTGCCAGCAGTGCCCTGGCGAACACTGAAGCTTTCTTT. The full variable domain, with the rest looked up from reference TRBV2 and TRBJ1-1, is EPEVTQTPSHQVTQMGQEVILRCVPISNHLYFYWYRQILGQKVEFLVSFYNNEISEKSEIFDDQFSVERPDGSNFTLKIRSTKLEDSAMYFCASSALANTEAFFGQGTRLTVV.

The rearrangement uses TRBV5-1 and TRBJ1-1; 9 bases map to TRBD1. The CDR3 is 17 residues long. Looked up from germline, CDR1 is SGHRS and CDR2 is YFSETQ. Unmatched junction bases numbered 14, after V lost 4 bases and J lost 4 bases. CDR3 nucleotide sequence: TGCGCCAGCAGCCCCGGAGGGGGCATGACAGGGGGCACTGAAGCTTTCTTT. The encoded protein is CASSPGGGMTGGTEAFF.

The gene calls are TRBV6-2 or TRBV6-3 and TRBJ1-5; no clear D gene. The CDR3 consists of 15 residues. The V gene's germline CDR1 is MNHEY and CDR2 SVGEGT. Trimming took 2 bases from V and 4 from J, leaving 12 bases between them. Here the CDR3 reads CASSYRESPNQPQHF. The CDR3 nucleotides are TGTGCCAGCAGTTACAGGGAGTCCCCTAATCAGCCCCAGCATTTT.

The chain is built from TRBV7-2 and TRBJ2-7, with D perhaps matching TRBD1 (5 bases). This CDR3 is built from 14 residues. Germline V gives CDR1 SGHTA, CDR2 FQGNSA. V lost 2 bases and J lost 2, with 10 bases in between. CDR3 amino acids: CASSLSGIPYEQYF. CDR3 DNA: TGTGCCAGCAGCTTATCAGGGATTCCCTACGAGCAGTACTTC.

The chain couples TRBV3-1 (or the pseudogene TRBV3-2) to TRBJ1-2, with D possibly being TRBD1 (6 bases). CDR3 length: 15 amino acids. The ends were cut back, 3 bases at V and 0 bases at J, with 11 bases in the middle. The germline gives CDR1 LGHDT, CDR2 YNNKEL (reference sequence). The CDR3 loop is CASSHEDSPNYGYTF. The CDR3, as DNA: TGTGCCAGCAGCCACGAGGACAGCCCTAACTATGGCTACACCTTC.

The chain couples TRBV21-1 to TRBJ2-3; TRBD2, as called in the table, went unchecked against the DNA. TRBV21-1 is described as a pseudogene. CDR3 length: 16 residues. The CDR3 DNA follows: TGTGCCAGCAGCAAACACCCTAGCGGGACCCCCTTTCCGCAGTATTTT. This sequence encodes CASSKHPSGTPFPQYF.

The chain uses TRBV7-9 and TRBJ2-3; D gene unclear. CDR1 and CDR2 (germline): SEHNR, FQNEAQ (reference sequence). The CDR3 length is 12 residues. With 1 base removed from V and 6 bases from J, the gap between germline ends came to 5 bases. The CDR3 sequence is CASSLVRDTQYF. CDR3 in DNA: TGTGCCAGCAGCTTAGTGCGGGATACGCAGTATTTT.

The chain couples TRBV2 to TRBJ2-3, with a weak D call TRBD1 (5 bases). The V end was cut by 5 bases, the J end by 4 bases, with 10 bases between. The length of the CDR3 is 13 residues. Germline CDR1 is SNHLY and CDR2 is FYNNEI. The CDR3 sequence is CASSFRAPDTQYF. CDR3 DNA: TGTGCCAGCAGTTTCAGGGCCCCAGATACGCAGTATTTT.

The chain is built from TRBV10-3 and TRBJ1-2; tentatively, D is TRBD1 (5 bases). This CDR3 is 14 amino acids long. Germline V gene lookup returns CDR1 ENHRY and CDR2 SYGVKD. V was clipped by 0 bases and J by 4 bases, with 9 bases between them. As DNA, the CDR3 is TGTGCCATCAGTGAGTCGACAGATATCTATGGCTACACCTTC. This sequence encodes CAISESTDIYGYTF.